Here is one T cell receptor (beta chain) with its context. This specimen belongs to a study of early T cells in non-severe SARS-CoV-2 infection. Study-wide background: Chains were not paired, and sequencing was done on bulk RNA from unsorted whole blood.

TCRdb used MiXCR to reprocess the 5' RACE reads, holding one entry per CDR3 protein. The table lists 55,000 to 75,000 distinct CDR3 sequences, more than 8% of them singletons. This sequence originates from an adult who was a healthcare worker with PCR-confirmed SARS-CoV-2 infection or an uninfected control (not recorded which). This specimen consisted of whole blood, obtained at baseline.

CDR3 loop: CASSQRIAGGREEQYF. The DNA for the CDR3 is TGCGCCAGCAGCCAAAGAATAGCGGGAGGGCGTGAAGAGCAGTACTTC. This chain joins TRBV4-1 and TRBJ2-7; 11 bases map to TRBD2. Germline lookup yields CDR1 MGHRA and CDR2 YSYEKL. This CDR3 region has 16 residues. The J segment lost 7 bases and the V segment lost 2 bases, leaving 10 bases of the junction unmatched.